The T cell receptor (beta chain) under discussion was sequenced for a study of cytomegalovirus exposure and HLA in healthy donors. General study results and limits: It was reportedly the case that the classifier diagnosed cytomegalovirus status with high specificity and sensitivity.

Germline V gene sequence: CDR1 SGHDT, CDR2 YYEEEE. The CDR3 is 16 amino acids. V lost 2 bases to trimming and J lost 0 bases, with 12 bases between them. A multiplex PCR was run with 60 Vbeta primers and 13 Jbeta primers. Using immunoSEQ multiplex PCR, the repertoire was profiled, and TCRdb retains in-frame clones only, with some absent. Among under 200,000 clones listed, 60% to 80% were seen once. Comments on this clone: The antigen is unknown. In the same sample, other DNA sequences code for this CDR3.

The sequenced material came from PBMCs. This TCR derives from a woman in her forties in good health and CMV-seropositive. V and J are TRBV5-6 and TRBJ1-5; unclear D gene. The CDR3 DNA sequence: TGTGCCAGCAGCTTAACTAGGGTTAATAGCAATCAGCCCCAGCATTTT. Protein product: CASSLTRVNSNQPQHF. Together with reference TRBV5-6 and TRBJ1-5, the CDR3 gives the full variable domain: DAGVTQSPTHLIKTRGQQVTLRCSPKSGHDTVSWYQQALGQGPQFIFQYYEEEERQRGNFPDRFSGHQFPNYSSELNVNALLLGDSALYLCASSLTRVNSNQPQHFGDGTRLSIL.